This T cell receptor (beta chain) was sequenced during a study of blood T cell repertoires in COVID-19. Across the study: The analysed material was cDNA or gDNA that came from T cells, B-cell-depleted T cells, or PBMCs.

Clinical history reported by participants formed the basis on which cohorts were assigned. Symptom resolution, clearance, or two negative PCRs marked donors in Cohort 3 as recovered. Trimming pared 3 bases from V and 6 bases from J, leaving 16 bases between. Looked up from germline, CDR1 is SGHDT and CDR2 is YYEEEE. This CDR3 is 15 amino acids long. Under the authors' procedure: Reference gene primers were amplified, and this amplification served to estimate nucleated cell counts. Method: immunoSEQ multiplex PCR; TCRdb's copy keeps in-frame clones and lacks some. V, J and clone size are those of that table, while D and trimming were read from the DNA. The profile shows some 530,000 clones, approximately 90% of them singletons.

This clonotype originated in an older woman who had recovered from COVID-19. Sequencing used PBMCs or T cells enriched from blood (not recorded which). The chain links TRBV5-6 to TRBJ2-1; D is unresolved. CDR3 loop: CASSSRSEIFNEQFF. The CDR3, as DNA: TGTGCCAGCAGCTCAAGGAGTGAAATCTTCAATGAGCAGTTCTTC.